A single sample gave rise to the 5 T cell receptor beta chains below, sequenced in a study of shared clonotypes between healthy human individuals. Sequencing used immunoSEQ multiplex PCR; TCRdb keeps in-frame clones, though not all of them. Of over a million clones listed, roughly 96% are singletons. Sequences were obtained from naive CD4+ T cells sorted from blood. Subset in this sample: CD45RA+ positively selected. The receptors stem from a man aged 30 to 39 in good health.

The chain employs TRBV5-1 and TRBJ1-2; D possibly corresponds to TRBD1 (6 bases). The CDR3 is 15 residues long. V lost 0 bases and J lost 0, with 9 bases in between. Germline-derived CDR1 and CDR2 are SGHRS and YFSETQ. Here the CDR3 DNA reads TGCGCCAGCAGCTTGGCCAGGGGAGCTAACTATGGCTACACCTTC. As protein: CASSLARGANYGYTF.

The CDR3 loop reads CASSLDGLGSRGNQPQHF. The CDR3 bases are TGTGCCAGCAGCTTAGACGGCCTAGGGTCAAGAGGCAATCAGCCCCAGCATTTT. The chain couples TRBV11-2 to TRBJ1-5; D is uncertain. Trimming removed 0 bases from V and 2 bases from J, with 17 bases in between. The CDR3 totals 18 residues. The germline gives CDR1 SGHAT, CDR2 FQNNGV.

The chain is built from TRBV4-3 and TRBJ2-3; either TRBD1 or TRBD2 may supply D (6 bases each). Germline lookup yields CDR1 LGHNA and CDR2 YSLEER. The CDR3 sequence is 15 residues long. V was trimmed by 5 bases and J by 2 bases, leaving 14 bases between them. CDR3 nucleotides: TGCGCCAGCAGCAAGGGGGGAAGCTACACAGATACGCAGTATTTT. Residues: CASSKGGSYTDTQYF.

This sequence joins TRBV19 and TRBJ1-2, with unresolved D. The CDR3 is made up of 16 amino acids. CDR1 and CDR2 from the germline V gene are LNHDA and SQIVND (reference sequence). The ends were cut back, 0 bases at V and 4 bases at J, with 15 bases in the middle. CDR3 amino acids: CASSIDSHRGIYGYTF. For the CDR3, the DNA is TGTGCCAGTAGTATAGACAGCCACCGCGGGATCTATGGCTACACCTTC.

The rearrangement links TRBV5-1 to TRBJ2-7; D might be TRBD1 (5 bases). CDR3 size: 13 residues. Germline V gives CDR1 SGHRS, CDR2 YFSETQ. The V gene lost 5 bases and the J gene lost 3 bases, with 12 bases spanning the gap. The CDR3 region has the DNA TGCGCCAGCAGTGTGACAGTTAACTACGAGCAGTACTTC. Residues: CASSVTVNYEQYF.